This T cell receptor (beta chain) was retrieved from a study of cytomegalovirus exposure and HLA in healthy donors. Study-wide points: Associated with HLA alleles at 0.05 false discovery rate in a later analysis were 16,951 TCR beta sequences.

In germline, CDR1 is MDHEN, CDR2 SYDVKM. The junction had 7 bases not matched to a gene; V was cut back by 4 bases and J by 1 base. The CDR3 contains 17 residues. This clone was seen a handful of times. What it binds is unknown. The primer mix had 60 Vbeta and 13 Jbeta primers. Clones were read by immunoSEQ multiplex PCR, and TCRdb kept only the in-frame ones, dropping some. The table lists around 110,000 clones, around 62% of them singletons. This rearrangement joins TRBV28 to TRBJ1-4; 9 positions match TRBD1. The TCR was taken from a woman in her thirties or forties in good health and CMV-seropositive. Specimen: PBMCs. Here the CDR3 DNA reads TGTGCCAGCAGTTGGGGGGACAGGGAGGGAACTAATGAAAAACTGTTTTTT. Translation gives CASSWGDREGTNEKLFF.